The T cell receptor (beta chain) described here comes from a study of blood T cell repertoires in COVID-19. Measured with immunoSEQ multiplex PCR; TCRdb has only the in-frame clones, and not every one. The sample includes 300,000 to 400,000 clones, 85% of them seen just once. Participants were aged about 18 to 100 years from around 26 US areas. The CDR3 runs 14 residues. The germline V gene encodes CDR1 LNHDA and CDR2 SQIVND (reference sequence). Trimming left V 1 base short and J 7 bases short, with 13 bases between. The source of this sequence is a woman younger than 45 who had been exposed to COVID-19. The V gene is TRBV19, the J gene TRBJ1-2; D is unclear. Sequencing was carried out using PBMCs or T cells enriched from blood (not recorded which). The CDR3: CASSIGEGLGGYTF. CDR3 in DNA: TGTGCCAGTAGTATAGGGGAGGGATTAGGTGGCTACACCTTC.